These 28 T cell receptor beta chains were sequenced from one sample in a study of blood T cell repertoires in COVID-19. The assay was immunoSEQ multiplex PCR, and TCRdb's table has in-frame clones only and misses some. This sample has about 110,000 clones, with around 82% found just once. Specimen: peripheral blood. All receptors derive from a woman aged 55-69 years with acute or convalescent COVID-19.

J is TRBJ1-2 and V is TRBV28; D is unclear. The CDR3 contains 14 residues. Looked up from germline, CDR1 is MDHEN and CDR2 is SYDVKM. The ends were cut back, 5 bases at V and 8 bases at J, with 18 bases in the middle. The CDR3 reads CASSPLTAWSGYTF. DNA for the CDR3: TGTGCCAGCAGTCCACTCACCGCTTGGTCAGGCTACACCTTC.

For the CDR3, the DNA is TGTGCCAGCAGCCCGACTCGTGTTAACACTGAAGCTTTCTTT. Protein product: CASSPTRVNTEAFF. V and J are TRBV6-2 or TRBV6-3 and TRBJ1-1, with unresolved D. Between the trimmed V and J ends, which lost 6 bases and 2 bases, there was a span of 13 bases. This CDR3 spans 14 amino acids. From germline, CDR1 is MNHEY and CDR2 SVGEGT.

The chain links TRBV5-1 to TRBJ1-3; possible D gene TRBD1, 5 bases. The germline V gene has CDR1 SGHRS and CDR2 YFSETQ. The length of the CDR3 is 15 residues. V was clipped by 4 bases and J by 0 bases, with 11 bases between them. CDR3 residues: CASSQVGGSGNTIYF. The CDR3 DNA sequence: TGCGCCAGCAGCCAGGTGGGGGGCTCTGGAAACACCATATATTTT.

This clone was observed once. This chain uses TRBV7-9 with TRBJ1-2; D may be TRBD1 (6 bases). The CDR3 loop spans 12 amino acids. Trimming cost V 8 bases and J 9 bases, with 16 bases left between them. Germline CDR1 SEHNR, CDR2 FQNEAQ (reference sequence). The DNA of the CDR3 is TGTGCCAGCGGGGGGGCGAGGTCGAGCTACACCTTC. Amino acid sequence: CASGGARSSYTF. Supplemented by reference TRBV7-9 and TRBJ1-2, the full variable domain reads DTGVSQNPRHKITKRGQNVTFRCDPISEHNRLYWYRQTLGQGPEFLTYFQNEAQLEKSRLLSDRFSAERPKGSFSTLEIQRTEQGDSAMYLCASGGARSSYTFGSGTRLTVV.

The chain recombines TRBV19 with TRBJ1-5, with TRBD1 matching 8 bases. This CDR3 is built from 14 residues. Germline V gives CDR1 LNHDA, CDR2 SQIVND (reference sequence). The J segment lost 4 bases and the V segment lost 7 bases, leaving 6 bases of the junction unmatched. The CDR3 here is CASTYTGGNQPQHF. In DNA, the CDR3 is TGTGCCAGTACTTACACAGGGGGGAATCAGCCCCAGCATTTT.

The rearrangement joins TRBV7-2 to TRBJ1-2, with D perhaps matching TRBD1 (6 bases). Deletions cut 5 bases from V and 2 bases from J, with 15 bases between. CDR1 is SGHTA and CDR2 is FQGNSA in the germline V gene. There are 15 residues in the CDR3. This CDR3 reads CASSLHRVPNYGYTF. Written as DNA, the CDR3 is TGTGCCAGCAGCCTCCACAGGGTCCCGAACTATGGCTACACCTTC. Using reference TRBV7-2 and TRBJ1-2 for the parts outside the CDR3, the full variable domain is GAGVSQSPSNKVTEKGKDVELRCDPISGHTALYWYRQSLGQGLEFLIYFQGNSAPDKSGLPSDRFSAERTGGSVSTLTIQRTQQEDSAVYLCASSLHRVPNYGYTFGSGTRLTVV.

The chain combines TRBV7-2 with TRBJ1-3; tentative D call: TRBD1 (5 bases). Germline CDR1 reads SGHTA; CDR2 reads FQGNSA. Trimming took 2 bases from V and 2 from J, leaving 10 bases between them. This CDR3 comprises 15 residues. The CDR3 spells CASSLLSGPGNTIYF. For the CDR3, the DNA is TGTGCCAGCAGCTTACTGTCAGGGCCTGGAAACACCATATATTTT.

At least ten counts were recorded for this clone. This sequence joins TRBV2 and TRBJ2-7; 8 bases line up with TRBD1. Unmatched junction bases numbered 12, after V lost 8 bases and J lost 6 bases. Per the germline V gene, CDR1 is SNHLY and CDR2 is FYNNEI. The CDR3 covers 14 residues. The CDR3 region is CASVGTGGGVEQYF. The CDR3 bases are TGTGCCAGCGTAGGGACAGGCGGTGGGGTCGAGCAGTACTTC.

This clone was recorded once. The chain employs TRBV5-1 and TRBJ2-3, with a weak D call TRBD2 (6 bases). CDR3 length: 14 amino acids. Germline CDR1 and CDR2: SGHRS and YFSETQ. V dropped 0 bases and J dropped 2 bases, with 7 bases sitting between them. CDR3 nucleotide sequence: TGCGCCAGCAGCTTGGGCGGGGCCACAGATACGCAGTATTTT. Its translation is CASSLGGATDTQYF.

The V call is TRBV6-5, the J call TRBJ1-3; TRBD1 might be the D (5 bases). There are 13 residues in the CDR3. V was clipped by 6 bases and J by 3 bases, with 9 bases between them. The V gene's germline CDR1 is MNHEY and CDR2 SVGAGI. CDR3 loop: CASRDSFGNTIYF. DNA of the CDR3: TGTGCCAGCAGAGACAGTTTTGGAAACACCATATATTTT.

The chain employs TRBV2 and TRBJ2-1; D is undetermined. Deletions cut 10 bases from V and 1 base from J, with 17 bases between. Germline values: CDR1 SNHLY, CDR2 FYNNEI. The length of the CDR3 is 15 residues. The CDR3 DNA follows: TGTGCCACCAGAAAAACCGTTGAGTCCTACAATGAGCAGTTCTTC. Amino acids: CATRKTVESYNEQFF.

This clone came up once. The chain employs TRBV24-1 and TRBJ1-4, with 7 bases identical to TRBD1. The germline V gene has CDR1 KGHDR and CDR2 SFDVKD. Trimming took 10 bases from V and 0 from J; bases not matched to a gene: 1. This CDR3 has 13 residues. The CDR3 spells CATQGATNEKLFF. CDR3 DNA: TGTGCCACTCAGGGGGCAACTAATGAAAAACTGTTTTTT.

V and J are TRBV5-1 and TRBJ1-2; 7 nucleotides align to TRBD1. The CDR3 runs 14 residues. Germline loops: CDR1 SGHRS, CDR2 YFSETQ. Germline trimming cut 4 bases from V and 4 bases from J; bases unmatched to any gene: 7. This CDR3 reads CASSPGQRTYGYTF. The CDR3 nucleotides are TGCGCCAGCAGCCCGGGACAGAGAACCTATGGCTACACCTTC.

This chain uses TRBV10-3 with TRBJ2-7; 8 bases agree with TRBD1. The CDR3 is made up of 16 amino acids. Looked up from germline, CDR1 is ENHRY and CDR2 is SYGVKD. Losses at the gene ends were 3 bases for V and 4 bases for J; bases not matched to a gene: 11. This CDR3 reads CAISDQGARGGYEQYF. CDR3 coding DNA: TGTGCCATCAGTGACCAGGGGGCGCGAGGTGGTTACGAGCAGTACTTC.

The chain recombines TRBV11-3 with TRBJ2-3, with D possibly TRBD2 on 6 matching bases. V gave up 5 bases and J gave up 5 bases, with 17 bases separating them. Germline assignment: CDR1 SGHNT and CDR2 YENEEA. This CDR3 has 15 amino acids. The CDR3 region has the DNA TGTGCCAGCAGCCCCTCCGGGGGTCGGGGAGATACGCAGTATTTT. Protein: CASSPSGGRGDTQYF. Using reference TRBV11-3 and TRBJ2-3 for the parts outside the CDR3, the full variable domain is EAGVVQSPRYKIIEKKQPVAFWCNPISGHNTLYWYLQNLGQGPELLIRYENEEAVDDSQLPKDRFSAERLKGVDSTLKIQPAELGDSAVYLCASSPSGGRGDTQYFGPGTRLTVL.

The CDR3, as DNA: TGTGCCAGTAGTATAGCTAGCGGACCCACAGATACGCAGTATTTT. It is translated as CASSIASGPTDTQYF. The rearrangement joins TRBV19 to TRBJ2-3, with TRBD2 identical over 7 bases. CDR3 size: 15 residues. J was trimmed by 2 bases and V by 1 base; bases with no gene match: 3. Germline V gives CDR1 LNHDA, CDR2 SQIVND (reference sequence).

V gene TRBV7-6 combines with J gene TRBJ1-4; D might be TRBD1 (6 bases). The germline CDR1 and CDR2 sequences are SGHVS and FNYEAQ. The CDR3 covers 14 residues. V dropped 5 bases and J dropped 7 bases, with 14 bases sitting between them. The CDR3 region is CASSKGGAGEKLFF. The CDR3 DNA sequence: TGTGCCAGCAGCAAAGGGGGAGCAGGTGAAAAACTGTTTTTT.

V gene TRBV6-6 combines with J gene TRBJ1-3; D is unresolved. V lost 10 bases and J 4 bases, leaving 14 bases between the germline ends. Germline V lookup: CDR1 MNHNY, CDR2 SVGAGI (reference sequence). CDR3 length: 13 amino acids. CDR3 in DNA: TGTGCCACAATGGCTTGGAGAGGAAACACCATATATTTT. Its translation: CATMAWRGNTIYF.

The genes are TRBV9 and TRBJ1-3; 10 nucleotides agree with TRBD1. V lost 4 bases and J lost 8; bases outside the gene matches: 6. This CDR3 contains 14 residues. Germline loops: CDR1 SGDLS, CDR2 YYNGEE. CDR3 residues: CASSNRDRGHTIYF. For the CDR3, the DNA is TGTGCCAGCAGCAACCGGGACAGGGGACACACCATATATTTT.

The V call is TRBV10-3, the J call TRBJ1-2, with 12 positions matching TRBD1. The ends lost 9 bases at V and 7 bases at J; junction bases unmatched: 9. Germline CDR1 and CDR2: ENHRY and SYGVKD. The CDR3 has 14 amino acids. This chain's CDR3 is CAMSMGQGASGYTF. Here the CDR3 DNA reads TGTGCCATGTCCATGGGACAGGGGGCCTCTGGCTACACCTTC.

This clone came up once. The chain combines TRBV3-1 (or the pseudogene TRBV3-2) with TRBJ1-3; 9 bases line up with TRBD1. The ends lost 7 bases at V and 5 bases at J; junction bases unmatched: 3. Germline V gene lookup returns CDR1 LGHDT and CDR2 YNNKEL (reference sequence). This CDR3 comprises 13 residues. The CDR3, as DNA: TGTGCCAGCACGGACAGGGGTCGAAACACCATATATTTT. Its protein product is CASTDRGRNTIYF.

This chain uses TRBV2 with TRBJ1-1; 8 positions match TRBD1. The junction had 7 bases not matched to a gene; V was cut back by 7 bases and J by 9 bases. Germline CDR1 is SNHLY and CDR2 is FYNNEI. The CDR3 covers 12 residues. This CDR3 reads CASTTGQGKAFF. CDR3 sequence (DNA): TGTGCCAGCACCACCGGACAGGGAAAAGCTTTCTTT.

The chain recombines TRBV14 with TRBJ2-3; TRBD2 matches at 9 bases. This CDR3 region has 16 residues. Unmatched junction bases numbered 4, after V lost 1 base and J lost 2 bases. Germline CDR1 reads SGHDN; CDR2 reads FVKESK. CDR3 sequence reads: CASSQVAGETTDTQYF. CDR3 sequence (DNA): TGTGCCAGCAGCCAAGTAGCGGGGGAGACCACAGATACGCAGTATTTT.

The chain joins TRBV30 to TRBJ2-1, with 13 bases matching TRBD2. This CDR3 has 15 residues. V was clipped by 0 bases and J by 15 bases; unmatched bases: 11. Germline V gene sequence: CDR1 GTSNPN, CDR2 SVGIG (reference sequence). The CDR3 is CAWSVRRLAGGWPFF. CDR3 in DNA: TGTGCCTGGAGTGTACGCAGACTAGCGGGGGGCTGGCCGTTCTTC.

This clone came up a few times. The chain has TRBV19 and TRBJ1-1; D not certain. Germline values: CDR1 LNHDA, CDR2 SQIVND (reference sequence). Trimming took off 2 bases at V and 0 bases at J, with 16 bases between the two ends. CDR3 length equals 17 residues. In nucleotides, the CDR3 is TGTGCCAGTAGTATAATGGGAGAATACTATTTGAACACTGAAGCTTTCTTT. Translation gives CASSIMGEYYLNTEAFF.

The genes are TRBV3-1 (or the pseudogene TRBV3-2) and TRBJ2-1; 14 bases align to TRBD2. The V segment lost 1 base and the J segment 6 bases; nucleotides outside the gene matches: 5. Germline CDR1 LGHDT, CDR2 YNNKEL (reference sequence). The CDR3 has 17 residues. The CDR3 sequence is CASSQGTSGGFSNEQFF. The CDR3 nucleotides are TGTGCCAGCAGCCAAGGGACTAGCGGGGGGTTTTCCAATGAGCAGTTCTTC.

The rearrangement joins TRBV6-5 to TRBJ1-2; 9 bases agree with TRBD1. The length of the CDR3 is 15 residues. With 1 base clipped from V and 8 bases from J, the junction kept 8 bases outside the gene matches. Germline lookup yields CDR1 MNHEY and CDR2 SVGAGI. The CDR3 here is CASSYYRDRANGYTF. The CDR3 DNA reads as TGTGCCAGCAGTTACTACCGGGACAGGGCGAACGGCTACACCTTC.

V is TRBV11-1 and J is TRBJ2-3; unclear D gene. CDR1 SGHAT and CDR2 FQDESV come from the germline V gene (reference sequence). CDR3 length: 12 residues. The germline V and J ends were trimmed by 6 bases and 6 bases, with 10 bases remaining between them. The CDR3 is CASRSQMDTQYF. The CDR3, as DNA: TGTGCCAGCAGGTCCCAAATGGATACGCAGTATTTT.